The 26 T cell receptor beta chains below were found in one sample sequenced in a study of T cell responses to AZD1222 COVID-19 vaccine (dated by TCRdb to about 2021). To prepare the library, the immunoSEQ multiplex PCR assay was applied. TCRdb's version of the immuneACCESS table is confined to in-frame rearrangements and falls short of the full clone set. An unresolved V gene accounts for under half of the shortfall where checked; the remainder is of unknown origin. The sample has 130,000 to 150,000 clones on record, about 91% of them singletons. The top ten constitute more than 13% of the sample. Reading the label with the study, this specimen's time point is: baseline before first vaccination. Sequenced here: peripheral blood, sampled on day 0 of AZD1222 vaccination. These receptors were obtained from an adult in good health.

The chain uses TRBV5-6 and TRBJ1-2, with D maybe TRBD1 (5 bases). The CDR3 has 13 amino acids. Germline V gene sequence: CDR1 SGHDT, CDR2 YYEEEE. V was trimmed by 0 bases and J by 6 bases, leaving 9 bases between them. In nucleotides, the CDR3 is TGTGCCAGCAGCTTGGTAGGGGCAGATGGCTACACCTTC. This gives the protein CASSLVGADGYTF.

This chain links TRBV18 with TRBJ1-1; unclear D gene. Germline-derived CDR1 and CDR2 are KGHSH and LQKENI. Between the trimmed V and J ends, which lost 3 bases and 6 bases, there was a span of 5 bases. The CDR3 contains 11 residues. The CDR3 spells CASSPAAEAFF. The CDR3 bases are TGTGCCAGCTCACCGGCGGCTGAAGCTTTCTTT.

The chain couples TRBV4-1 to TRBJ1-2; no definite D call. The germline gives CDR1 MGHRA, CDR2 YSYEKL. The CDR3 has 16 residues. Trimming took off 0 bases at V and 8 bases at J, with 19 bases between the two ends. CDR3 DNA sequence: TGCGCCAGCAGCCAAGATGATAATCCCTCTACTTGGGGCTACACCTTC. Translation: CASSQDDNPSTWGYTF.

On this clone itself: The sample has other DNA sequences that encode this CDR3 too. The chain employs TRBV2 and TRBJ1-5, with D possibly being TRBD1 (5 bases). V was cut by 5 bases and J by 0 bases, with 11 bases left in between. This CDR3 is built from 15 residues. Germline values: CDR1 SNHLY, CDR2 FYNNEI. CDR3 in DNA: TGTGCCAGCAGTCGACAGCCATATAGCAATCAGCCCCAGCATTTT. Translating gives CASSRQPYSNQPQHF.

CDR3 sequence: CASELDRDYKAFF. The CDR3 DNA is TGTGCCAGTGAGTTGGACAGGGATTATAAAGCTTTCTTT. The chain employs TRBV6-5 and TRBJ1-1; 8 nucleotides agree with TRBD1. Germline loops: CDR1 MNHEY, CDR2 SVGAGI. CDR3 size: 13 residues. The junction had 12 bases not matched to a gene; V was cut back by 9 bases and J by 9 bases.

The chain employs TRBV7-2 and TRBJ2-4; D unclear. The CDR3 runs 14 residues. Trimming took off 1 base at V and 0 bases at J, with 4 bases between the two ends. Germline V gene sequence: CDR1 SGHTA, CDR2 FQGNSA. This chain's CDR3 is CASSLVVAKNIQYF. In DNA form, the CDR3 reads TGTGCCAGCAGCTTAGTAGTAGCCAAAAACATTCAGTACTTC.

The V and J genes are TRBV5-1 and TRBJ1-2; TRBD1 aligns across 9 bases. The length of the CDR3 is 15 residues. Trimming at V came to 3 bases and at J to 3 bases, leaving 6 bases not matched to a gene. In germline, CDR1 is SGHRS, CDR2 YFSETQ. CDR3 sequence reads: CASSSGQGNDYGYTF. The CDR3 nucleotides are TGCGCCAGCAGCTCGGGACAGGGAAACGACTATGGCTACACCTTC.

This chain uses TRBV9 with TRBJ1-2; tentatively, D is TRBD1 (5 bases). Looked up from germline, CDR1 is SGDLS and CDR2 is YYNGEE. V was pared by 4 bases and J by 7 bases, with 17 bases between. The CDR3 is 14 amino acids. Here the CDR3 DNA reads TGTGCCAGCAGCACCCGCGTCCAGGGAACTGGCTACACCTTC. Its translation is CASSTRVQGTGYTF.

This clone was recorded a few times. V gene TRBV19 combines with J gene TRBJ1-6, with no clear D. Trimming removed 4 bases at V and 0 bases at J, with 10 bases between. In germline, CDR1 is LNHDA, CDR2 SQIVND (reference sequence). The CDR3 length is 16 residues. Here the CDR3 reads CASSNPRASYNSPLHF. In nucleotides, the CDR3 is TGTGCCAGTAGTAATCCGCGGGCCTCCTATAATTCACCCCTCCACTTT.

This clone was observed a handful of times. This chain links TRBV5-1 with TRBJ1-2; 8 nucleotides line up with TRBD1. The ends lost 4 bases at V and 7 bases at J; junction bases unmatched: 18. CDR3 length equals 17 residues. The germline CDR1 and CDR2 sequences are SGHRS and YFSETQ. Written as DNA, the CDR3 is TGCGCCAGCAGCCCCCAGGGGGCGACAGGGGAAACGGGTGGCTACACCTTC. This codes for CASSPQGATGETGGYTF.

This clone was detected only once. CDR3 coding DNA: TGTGCCAGCAGCCGATTCGACGAGCAGTACTTC. Amino acids: CASSRFDEQYF. The chain is built from TRBV5-6 and TRBJ2-7; unclear D gene. The CDR3 has 11 residues. Germline-derived CDR1 and CDR2 are SGHDT and YYEEEE. The V gene lost 4 bases and the J gene lost 5 bases, with 7 bases spanning the gap. Filled out from reference TRBV5-6 and TRBJ2-7, the complete variable domain reads DAGVTQSPTHLIKTRGQQVTLRCSPKSGHDTVSWYQQALGQGPQFIFQYYEEEERQRGNFPDRFSGHQFPNYSSELNVNALLLGDSALYLCASSRFDEQYFGPGTRLTVT.

This clone was observed once. The chain couples TRBV7-3 to TRBJ1-1; TRBD1 is a possible D gene (5 bases). The germline V gene has CDR1 SGHTA and CDR2 FQGTGA. Trimming stripped 0 bases from V and 2 bases from J, with 16 bases between. CDR3 length equals 17 residues. The CDR3 region is CASSLTFGREVNTEAFF. CDR3 nucleotide sequence: TGTGCCAGCAGCTTAACGTTCGGCAGGGAAGTAAACACTGAAGCTTTCTTT. The variable domain in full, completed from reference TRBV7-3 and TRBJ1-1, reads GAGVSQTPSNKVTEKGKYVELRCDPISGHTALYWYRQSLGQGPEFLIYFQGTGAADDSGLPNDRFFAVRPEGSVSTLKIQRTERGDSAVYLCASSLTFGREVNTEAFFGQGTRLTVV.

The chain is built from TRBV24-1 and TRBJ1-2; 8 positions match TRBD1. Per germline, CDR1 KGHDR and CDR2 SFDVKD. This CDR3 is 15 amino acids long. Trimming removed 3 bases from V and 7 bases from J; junction bases left unmatched: 9. CDR3 sequence: CATSDPDRGFGGYTF. DNA of the CDR3: TGTGCCACCAGTGATCCCGACAGGGGCTTCGGTGGCTACACCTTC.

This clone appeared a single time. This chain uses TRBV5-1 with TRBJ2-7; D is possibly TRBD1 (5 bases). The CDR3 is made up of 11 amino acids. Trimming cost V 3 bases and J 5 bases, with 6 bases left between them. Germline CDR1 and CDR2: SGHRS and YFSETQ. CDR3 nucleotide sequence: TGCGCCAGCAGCTCAGGGCACGAGCAGTACTTC. As protein: CASSSGHEQYF. The whole variable domain, remainder taken from reference TRBV5-1 and TRBJ2-7, is KAGVTQTPRYLIKTRGQQVTLSCSPISGHRSVSWYQQTPGQGLQFLFEYFSETQRNKGNFPGRFSGRQFSNSRSEMNVSTLELGDSALYLCASSSGHEQYFGPGTRLTVT.

The genes are TRBV6-5 and TRBJ1-1; D call uncertain. This CDR3 has 13 amino acids. Germline CDR1 MNHEY, CDR2 SVGAGI. The V end lost 6 bases, the J end lost 0 bases, and 8 bases lay between the germline ends. CDR3 in amino acids: CASSLKLNTEAFF. In nucleotides, the CDR3 is TGTGCCAGCAGCCTTAAATTGAACACTGAAGCTTTCTTT.

The CDR3 sequence: CASSPSYNEQFF. The CDR3 DNA reads TGTGCCAGCAGCCCCTCTTACAATGAGCAGTTCTTC. This chain uses TRBV7-2 with TRBJ2-1, with no clear D. Trimming took 5 bases from V and 4 from J, leaving 6 bases between them. Germline assignment: CDR1 SGHTA and CDR2 FQGNSA. This CDR3 is 12 amino acids long.

This chain joins TRBV10-3 and TRBJ1-1; perhaps TRBD1 as D (6 bases). Germline V gene lookup returns CDR1 ENHRY and CDR2 SYGVKD. V was trimmed by 2 bases and J by 4 bases, leaving 11 bases between them. This CDR3 is built from 14 residues. The CDR3 here is CAISEVVGGTEAFF. CDR3 DNA: TGTGCCATCAGTGAGGTAGTAGGGGGCACTGAAGCTTTCTTT.

As DNA, the CDR3 is TGTGCCAGCAGCTTAGAGAGCTCTGGAAACACCATATATTTT. Its protein product is CASSLESSGNTIYF. J is TRBJ1-3 and V is TRBV7-9, with D hard to call. The CDR3 has 14 amino acids. The germline V gene has CDR1 SEHNR and CDR2 FQNEAQ (reference sequence). The germline V and J ends were trimmed by 1 base and 0 bases, with 4 bases remaining between them.

The rearrangement joins TRBV6-5 to TRBJ1-1; D is ambiguous. The CDR3 runs 13 residues. Germline loops: CDR1 MNHEY, CDR2 SVGAGI. The germline V and J ends were trimmed by 2 bases and 6 bases, with 10 bases remaining between them. As DNA, the CDR3 is TGTGCCAGCAGTTACCGGTGGTCCCCTGAAGCTTTCTTT. It encodes CASSYRWSPEAFF.

The CDR3 is CASSASLQGASDGYTF. The CDR3 DNA sequence: TGTGCCAGCAGTGCAAGTCTACAGGGGGCTTCAGATGGCTACACCTTC. V and J are TRBV6-6 and TRBJ1-2, with 9 bases identical to TRBD1. Germline CDR1 is MNHNY and CDR2 is SVGAGI (reference sequence). The CDR3 is 16 residues long. V lost 5 bases to trimming and J lost 6 bases; unmatched junction nucleotides: 13.

This chain uses TRBV7-2 with TRBJ1-1, with 10 bases lining up with TRBD1. Germline assignment: CDR1 SGHTA and CDR2 FQGNSA. This CDR3 is built from 15 residues. Trimming at V came to 4 bases and at J to 1 base, leaving 3 bases not matched to a gene. The CDR3 reads CASSSDRGKNTEAFF. The CDR3 coding sequence is TGTGCCAGCAGCTCGGACAGGGGGAAGAACACTGAAGCTTTCTTT.

The chain joins TRBV7-2 to TRBJ2-7, with TRBD1 as a possible D gene (5 bases). The CDR3 is 13 amino acids. Germline V lookup: CDR1 SGHTA, CDR2 FQGNSA. With 2 bases removed from V and 5 bases from J, the gap between germline ends came to 10 bases. The chain's CDR3 is CASSLNRFHEQYF. The CDR3 bases are TGTGCCAGCAGCTTAAACAGGTTCCACGAGCAGTACTTC.

The CDR3 nucleotides are TGTGCCAGCAGCTTAGTTGAAACCGGGGAGCTGTTTTTT. Its translation is CASSLVETGELFF. V usage is TRBV11-2 and J usage is TRBJ2-2; unclear D gene. This CDR3 contains 13 residues. Germline V gene data show CDR1 as SGHAT and CDR2 as FQNNGV. Trimming stripped 1 base from V and 5 bases from J, with 5 bases between. The full variable domain, its missing parts supplied by reference TRBV11-2 and TRBJ2-2, is EAGVAQSPRYKIIEKRQSVAFWCNPISGHATLYWYQQILGQGPKLLIQFQNNGVVDDSQLPKDRFSAERLKGVDSTLKIQPAKLEDSAVYLCASSLVETGELFFGEGSRLTVL.

This CDR3 is CASSQGVLRGQSNQPQHF. The CDR3 DNA sequence: TGCGCCAGCAGCCAAGGGGTATTGAGGGGGCAGAGCAATCAGCCCCAGCATTTT. The rearrangement uses TRBV4-1 and TRBJ1-5; 7 bases are a match to TRBD1. The CDR3 runs 18 residues. J gave up 1 base and V 1 base, and 10 bases lay outside the gene matches. The V gene's germline CDR1 is MGHRA and CDR2 YSYEKL.

This clone was seen a handful of times. The chain has TRBV19 and TRBJ2-1; D gene unclear. The germline CDR1 and CDR2 sequences are LNHDA and SQIVND (reference sequence). V gave up 1 base and J gave up 5 bases, with 15 bases separating them. This CDR3 is 16 amino acids long. This CDR3 is CASSIVGVSRNNEQFF. CDR3 bases: TGTGCCAGTAGTATAGTCGGCGTCTCTAGGAACAATGAGCAGTTCTTC.

The V and J genes are TRBV7-2 and TRBJ1-2, with D unresolved. CDR1 is SGHTA, CDR2 FQGNSA, per germline. CDR3 length: 14 residues. The V end lost 4 bases, the J end lost 5 bases, and 14 bases lay between the germline ends. CDR3 coding DNA: TGTGCCAGCAGCTCTGACAACGCGGGGTATGGCTACACCTTC. Translation gives CASSSDNAGYGYTF.